This TCR beta chain was sequenced during a study of post-analysis software for immune sequencing data. Study in general: Courses of disease covered relapsing-remitting, secondary progressive and progressive-relapsing multiple sclerosis. Findings and limits, study-wide: When patients were compared with controls, about 5 TRBV segments were more frequent, TRBV5-6, TRBV5-1 and TRBV20-1 among them.

The V gene's germline CDR1 is MNHEY and CDR2 SVGEGT. This CDR3 has 19 residues. In its sample, this clonotype was seen once. Its target is unknown. Mismatch with germline at one junction end may stem from a read error. Tagging with unique molecular identifiers was a feature of the TCR beta cDNA libraries. MiXCR, run by TCRdb on the PCR reads, gives a single entry per CDR3 protein. The sample has some 690,000 distinct CDR3 sequences, roughly 29% seen once. This TCR was recovered from a girl aged 5-17 years with multiple sclerosis. The chain joins TRBV6-2 or TRBV6-3 to TRBJ2-1; 8 bases map to TRBD2. Source material: blood. The CDR3 DNA sequence: TGTGCCAGCAGTTACCAACTCGGCCGACGAGCGGGGGATGTGGATGAGCGGTTCTTC. Translated, it gives CASSYQLGRRAGDVDERFF.